The 29 T cell receptor beta chains in this list originate from one sample, sequenced in a study of glioma-infiltrating T cells after dendritic cell vaccination. Sequencing was performed with immunoSEQ multiplex PCR; in TCRdb, only in-frame clones are kept and a portion is missing. This table holds about 95,000 clones, more than 75% found once. The input for sequencing was blood, taken before dendritic cell vaccination. The source of these receptors is a human donor with glioblastoma.

Comments on this clone: Relative to the germline gene, one junction end is altered; a read error may explain this. This chain connects TRBV19 to TRBJ1-2, with 12 bases aligning to TRBD1. This CDR3 is built from 17 residues. CDR1 is LNHDA and CDR2 is SQIVND in the germline V gene (reference sequence). The CDR3 reads CASSILGQGAPGYSYTF. CDR3 nucleotide sequence: TGTGCCAGTAGTATATTGGGACAGGGGGCCCCTGGCTATAGCTACACCTTC. Together with reference TRBV19 and TRBJ1-2, the CDR3 gives the full variable domain: DGGITQSPKYLFRKEGQNVTLSCEQNLNHDAMYWYRQDPGQGLRLIYYSQIVNDFQKGDIAEGYSVSREKKESFPLTVTSAQKNPTAFYLCASSILGQGAPGYSYTFGSGTRLTVV.

The CDR3 DNA reads as TGTGCCTCAGAGGACACTGGGGCCAACGTCCTGACTTTC. It yields the protein CASEDTGANVLTF. The chain links TRBV19 to TRBJ2-6; a weak D match, TRBD1 (5 bases). Germline loops: CDR1 LNHDA, CDR2 SQIVND (reference sequence). V shed 11 bases and J shed 2 bases, with 10 bases lying between them. The CDR3 is 13 residues long.

In this sample, this clone turned up once. The J gene is TRBJ1-1, the V gene TRBV11-2, with unresolved D. The ends were cut back, 5 bases at V and 0 bases at J, with 19 bases in the middle. This CDR3 region has 17 residues. CDR1 is SGHAT and CDR2 is FQNNGV in the germline V gene. The CDR3 loop is CASSDLRSGAMNTEAFF. CDR3 bases: TGTGCCAGCAGCGACCTCCGATCAGGCGCTATGAACACTGAAGCTTTCTTT. The full variable domain, rest sourced from reference TRBV11-2 and TRBJ1-1, is EAGVAQSPRYKIIEKRQSVAFWCNPISGHATLYWYQQILGQGPKLLIQFQNNGVVDDSQLPKDRFSAERLKGVDSTLKIQPAKLEDSAVYLCASSDLRSGAMNTEAFFGQGTRLTVV.

The chain has TRBV15 and TRBJ1-2, with a weak D call TRBD1 (6 bases). Germline lookup yields CDR1 LNHNV and CDR2 YYDKDF (reference sequence). V shed 3 bases and J shed 14 bases, with 25 bases lying between them. The length of the CDR3 is 15 residues. The CDR3 DNA follows: TGTGCCACCAGCAGGGTTAGGGGGGGGACTCCTGTGGGAACCTTC. As protein: CATSRVRGGTPVGTF.

A few counts support this clone. Other DNA sequences in the sample encode the same CDR3. V and J are TRBV5-1 and TRBJ1-2; no firm D call. The CDR3 loop spans 13 amino acids. From germline, CDR1 is SGHRS and CDR2 YFSETQ. V was cut by 4 bases and J by 0 bases, with 7 bases left in between. CDR3 bases: TGCGCCAGCAGCAGTGGAGCTAACTATGGCTACACCTTC. Protein: CASSSGANYGYTF.

V and J are TRBV18 and TRBJ2-4, with D possibly matching TRBD1 (5 bases). Trimming stripped 3 bases from V and 6 bases from J, with 12 bases between. The germline V gene encodes CDR1 KGHSH and CDR2 LQKENI. This CDR3 contains 14 residues. The CDR3 is CASSPDILVNIQYF. The CDR3, as DNA: TGTGCCAGCTCACCGGACATCCTTGTAAACATTCAGTACTTC.

In its sample, this clone was seen once. This sequence joins TRBV5-6 and TRBJ2-7, with TRBD1 matching 7 bases. Unmatched junction bases numbered 5, after V lost 4 bases and J lost 4 bases. The CDR3 runs 13 residues. Germline V gene data show CDR1 as SGHDT and CDR2 as YYEEEE. Here the CDR3 reads CASSRQGRYEQYF. The CDR3 DNA sequence: TGTGCCAGCAGCCGACAGGGTCGGTACGAGCAGTACTTC.

The rearrangement joins TRBV4-1 to TRBJ2-1; 7 bases line up with TRBD2. The V and J ends lost 1 base and 3 bases, in that order; junction bases with no gene match: 12. The CDR3 consists of 18 residues. Germline values: CDR1 MGHRA, CDR2 YSYEKL. CDR3: CASSQVNMAGAGYNEQFF. CDR3 DNA: TGCGCCAGCAGCCAAGTTAATATGGCGGGAGCAGGCTACAATGAGCAGTTCTTC.

In this sample, this clone turned up a few times. Written as DNA, the CDR3 is TGTGCCAGCAGCTTAGCCTATAGCAATCAGCCCCAGCATTTT. Protein product: CASSLAYSNQPQHF. The rearrangement links TRBV13 to TRBJ1-5, with D unclear. Trimming pared 1 base from V and 0 bases from J, leaving 4 bases between. This CDR3 spans 14 amino acids. Germline CDR1 reads PRHDT; CDR2 reads FYEKMQ (reference sequence).

There are a few counts of this clone. The chain employs TRBV29-1 and TRBJ1-1, with TRBD1 matching 11 bases. Germline V gene lookup returns CDR1 SQVTM and CDR2 ANQGSEA. The CDR3 is 17 amino acids. V was clipped by 3 bases and J by 4 bases; unmatched bases: 13. This CDR3 reads CSVDPRTGGGMGTEAFF. In nucleotides, the CDR3 is TGCAGCGTTGATCCTCGGACAGGGGGCGGGATGGGCACTGAAGCTTTCTTT.

The chain links TRBV6-5 to TRBJ1-5; no clear D. Trimming removed 3 bases from V and 2 bases from J, with 5 bases in between. Germline loops: CDR1 MNHEY, CDR2 SVGAGI. The CDR3 sequence is 13 residues long. CDR3 sequence: CASSYQGNQPQHF. The DNA for the CDR3 is TGTGCCAGCAGTTATCAGGGCAATCAGCCCCAGCATTTT.

The chain carries TRBV10-3 and TRBJ2-2; the match to TRBD1 covers 11 bases. The germline CDR1 and CDR2 sequences are ENHRY and SYGVKD. This CDR3 is 17 amino acids long. After removal of 0 bases from V and 4 bases from J, the junction contained 4 bases not matched to a gene. The CDR3 nucleotides are TGTGCCATCAGTGAGTCCCCCGGGACAGGGGGCACCGGGGAGCTGTTTTTT. The encoded protein is CAISESPGTGGTGELFF.

This clone was recorded a few times. The chain employs TRBV5-6 and TRBJ2-1, with D uncertain. Germline V gives CDR1 SGHDT, CDR2 YYEEEE. V lost 0 bases and J 4 bases, leaving 5 bases between the germline ends. This CDR3 contains 13 residues. Written as DNA, the CDR3 is TGTGCCAGCAGCTTGGGTAAATACAATGAGCAGTTCTTC. Amino acid sequence: CASSLGKYNEQFF.

The V gene is TRBV19, the J gene TRBJ2-5; D is perhaps TRBD2 (6 bases). CDR1 and CDR2 from the germline V gene are LNHDA and SQIVND (reference sequence). This CDR3 contains 12 residues. V lost 9 bases to trimming and J lost 5 bases, with 13 bases between them. Written as DNA, the CDR3 is TGTGCCAGCGGATACGCGGGGGAGACCCAGTACTTC. Residues: CASGYAGETQYF.

V gene TRBV9 combines with J gene TRBJ2-3; 10 nucleotides match TRBD2. Germline CDR1 is SGDLS and CDR2 is YYNGEE. The CDR3 has 14 amino acids. With 5 bases clipped from V and 4 bases from J, the junction kept 4 bases outside the gene matches. In DNA, the CDR3 is TGTGCCAGCAGGCCAGCGGGAGGGGCAGATACGCAGTATTTT. As protein: CASRPAGGADTQYF. The full variable domain, with the rest looked up from reference TRBV9 and TRBJ2-3, is DSGVTQTPKHLITATGQRVTLRCSPRSGDLSVYWYQQSLDQGLQFLIQYYNGEERAKGNILERFSAQQFPDLHSELNLSSLELGDSALYFCASRPAGGADTQYFGPGTRLTVL.

This clone was recorded a few times. CDR3 amino acids: CASSLGRGSVKETQYF. The CDR3 nucleotides read TGTGCCAGCAGCTTGGGCAGGGGGAGTGTGAAGGAGACCCAGTACTTC. This chain joins TRBV5-6 and TRBJ2-5; 7 bases agree with TRBD1. The CDR3 contains 16 residues. The germline CDR1 and CDR2 sequences are SGHDT and YYEEEE. V shed 0 bases and J 5 bases; nucleotides not matched to a gene: 10.

V gene TRBV11-3 combines with J gene TRBJ1-1; possibly TRBD1 for D (5 bases). The CDR3 length is 14 residues. Germline V gives CDR1 SGHNT, CDR2 YENEEA. The V end was cut by 3 bases, the J end by 1 base, with 9 bases between. The CDR3 DNA reads as TGTGCCAGCAGCTTGGCGGGGCCGAACACTGAAGCTTTCTTT. This codes for CASSLAGPNTEAFF.

The chain joins TRBV7-2 to TRBJ2-7; 8 nucleotides match TRBD1. Germline V CDR1 and CDR2: SGHTA, FQGNSA. V lost 3 bases, J lost 4 bases, and 5 bases stayed unmatched. The CDR3 covers 14 residues. CDR3 amino acids: CASSLTGAKYEQYF. The CDR3 DNA reads TGTGCCAGCAGCTTGACAGGGGCGAAGTACGAGCAGTACTTC.

The genes are TRBV2 and TRBJ2-3, with a possible D match to TRBD2 (6 bases). The CDR3 is made up of 14 amino acids. V was trimmed by 11 bases and J by 5 bases, leaving 20 bases between them. CDR1 SNHLY and CDR2 FYNNEI come from the germline V gene. The CDR3 DNA reads as TGTGCCCAGCATGCGGGGCTCACGGGAGATACGCAGTATTTT. This codes for CAQHAGLTGDTQYF.

The genes are TRBV5-1 and TRBJ2-1, with 10 positions matching TRBD2. With 4 bases clipped from V and 9 bases from J, the junction kept 4 bases outside the gene matches. Looked up from germline, CDR1 is SGHRS and CDR2 is YFSETQ. The CDR3 is 13 amino acids. The CDR3 loop is CASSPAGGPEQFF. Here the CDR3 DNA reads TGCGCCAGCAGCCCAGCGGGAGGGCCTGAGCAGTTCTTC.

The chain is built from TRBV12-5 and TRBJ2-1; D is undetermined. V dropped 4 bases and J dropped 2 bases, with 12 bases sitting between them. This CDR3 has 15 residues. From germline, CDR1 is LGHNT and CDR2 FRNRAP. CDR3 in amino acids: CASGSHSGAYNEQFF. DNA of the CDR3: TGTGCTAGTGGTTCTCACTCGGGTGCCTACAATGAGCAGTTCTTC.

The rearrangement uses TRBV11-3 and TRBJ2-7; D may be TRBD1 (6 bases). This CDR3 spans 14 amino acids. Between the trimmed V and J ends, which lost 5 bases and 2 bases, there was a span of 13 bases. Germline V gene data show CDR1 as SGHNT and CDR2 as YENEEA. The CDR3: CASSAWDNTYEQYF. Here the CDR3 DNA reads TGTGCCAGCAGCGCCTGGGACAACACCTACGAGCAGTACTTC.

The CDR3 region is CASSPRGNTEAFF. In DNA form, the CDR3 reads TGTGCCAGCTCACCACGAGGGAACACTGAAGCTTTCTTT. J is TRBJ1-1 and V is TRBV18; D unclear. Trimming stripped 1 base from V and 1 base from J, with 4 bases between. Germline loops: CDR1 KGHSH, CDR2 LQKENI. The CDR3 is 13 residues long.

The chain has TRBV7-9 and TRBJ2-7; 9 bases fit TRBD2. J lost 6 bases, V lost 2 bases, and 14 bases had no gene match. The germline V gene has CDR1 SEHNR and CDR2 FQNEAQ (reference sequence). This CDR3 has 17 residues. The CDR3 is CASSLLLDERGVLEQYF. CDR3 DNA: TGTGCCAGCAGCTTACTGCTAGACGAGCGGGGGGTGCTCGAGCAGTACTTC. Looking up the rest from reference TRBV7-9 and TRBJ2-7 gives the full variable domain: DTGVSQNPRHKITKRGQNVTFRCDPISEHNRLYWYRQTLGQGPEFLTYFQNEAQLEKSRLLSDRFSAERPKGSFSTLEIQRTEQGDSAMYLCASSLLLDERGVLEQYFGPGTRLTVT.

J is TRBJ2-2 and V is TRBV2, with D perhaps matching TRBD1 (7 bases). Germline CDR1 reads SNHLY; CDR2 reads FYNNEI. Trimming took 10 bases from V and 5 from J, leaving 17 bases between them. This CDR3 is built from 14 residues. The CDR3 reads CATIRGAQTGELFF. The CDR3 bases are TGTGCCACCATCAGGGGGGCTCAGACCGGGGAGCTGTTTTTT.

The rearrangement uses TRBV7-9 and TRBJ2-7; a weak D match, TRBD1 (6 bases). The germline V and J ends were trimmed by 4 bases and 2 bases, with 12 bases remaining between them. The CDR3 is made up of 14 amino acids. Germline assignment: CDR1 SEHNR and CDR2 FQNEAQ (reference sequence). Here the CDR3 reads CASSSPDRPYEQYF. DNA for the CDR3: TGTGCCAGCAGCTCGCCGGACAGACCCTACGAGCAGTACTTC.

The rearrangement links TRBV5-6 to TRBJ2-4, with D perhaps TRBD2 (6 bases). In germline, CDR1 is SGHDT, CDR2 YYEEEE. The CDR3 covers 16 residues. The V end was cut by 3 bases, the J end by 6 bases, with 19 bases between. CDR3 sequence reads: CASSSQAGRRGNIQYF. In DNA form, the CDR3 reads TGTGCCAGCAGCTCTCAGGCTGGGAGGCGGGGAAACATTCAGTACTTC.

This sequence joins TRBV5-4 and TRBJ2-3, with TRBD1 identical over 7 bases. V was pared by 2 bases and J by 3 bases, with 3 bases of the junction left unmatched. The CDR3 covers 14 residues. Per germline, CDR1 SGHNT and CDR2 YYREEE (reference sequence). CDR3 in DNA: TGTGCCAGCAGCTTCCCGGACAGGACAGATACGCAGTATTTT. Its protein is CASSFPDRTDTQYF.

The chain joins TRBV5-1 to TRBJ2-5, with D possibly matching TRBD1 (6 bases). Trimming shortened V by 4 bases and J by 12 bases, and 25 bases separated the two germline ends. CDR3 length equals 15 residues. CDR1 is SGHRS, CDR2 YFSETQ, per germline. In DNA form, the CDR3 reads TGCGCCAGCAGCACAGATCTCCTGACAGGATTGACGAAGTACTTC. It codes for CASSTDLLTGLTKYF.